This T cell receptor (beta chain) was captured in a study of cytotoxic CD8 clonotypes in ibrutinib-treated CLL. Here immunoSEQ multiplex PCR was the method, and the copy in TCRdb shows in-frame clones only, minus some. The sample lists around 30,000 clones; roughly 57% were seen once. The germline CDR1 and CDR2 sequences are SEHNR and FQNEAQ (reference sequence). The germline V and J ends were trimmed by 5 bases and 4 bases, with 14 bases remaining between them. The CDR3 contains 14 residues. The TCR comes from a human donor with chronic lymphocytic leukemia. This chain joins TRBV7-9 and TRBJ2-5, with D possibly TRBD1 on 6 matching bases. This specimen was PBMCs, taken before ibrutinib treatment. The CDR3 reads CASSRQGTIETQYF. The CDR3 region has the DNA TGTGCCAGCAGCCGCCAGGGGACCATAGAGACCCAGTACTTC. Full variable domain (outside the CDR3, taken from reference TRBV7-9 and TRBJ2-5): DTGVSQNPRHKITKRGQNVTFRCDPISEHNRLYWYRQTLGQGPEFLTYFQNEAQLEKSRLLSDRFSAERPKGSFSTLEIQRTEQGDSAMYLCASSRQGTIETQYFGPGTRLLVL.